What follows are 12 T cell receptor beta chains derived from one specimen sequenced in a study of graft-versus-host responses after intestinal transplantation. Profiled with immunoSEQ multiplex PCR; TCRdb holds only in-frame clones, not every one. The sample gives under 45,000 clones, roughly 94% of which show up once; 0.22% is in the top ten. The antigens for these receptors are not known. The starting material was unstimulated CD4+ T cells sorted from spleen or lymph node cells, obtained before transplant. The receptors were sampled from a human donor who was the organ donor for an intestinal transplant.

The rearrangement links TRBV9 to TRBJ2-2, with 11 bases that match TRBD2. CDR1 and CDR2 from the germline V gene are SGDLS and YYNGEE. There are 16 residues in the CDR3. Trimming at V came to 2 bases and at J to 1 base, leaving 1 base not matched to a gene. The CDR3 region is CASSVGTSGNTGELFF. In DNA, the CDR3 is TGTGCCAGCAGCGTGGGGACTAGCGGGAACACCGGGGAGCTGTTTTTT.

This clone was found a few times. The V call is TRBV19, the J call TRBJ1-2, with D unresolved. The CDR3 is 14 residues long. Trimming removed 9 bases from V and 4 bases from J, with 18 bases in between. The germline V gene has CDR1 LNHDA and CDR2 SQIVND (reference sequence). The chain's CDR3 is CASGNGKGLYGYTF. The CDR3 coding sequence is TGTGCCAGCGGTAACGGCAAGGGCCTCTATGGCTACACCTTC.

This clone was detected only once. V is TRBV5-1 and J is TRBJ1-1; no clear D gene. Germline V lookup: CDR1 SGHRS, CDR2 YFSETQ. The CDR3 is made up of 14 amino acids. Trimming removed 5 bases at V and 0 bases at J, with 11 bases between. As DNA, the CDR3 is TGCGCCAGCAGATCGACACAGATGAACACTGAAGCTTTCTTT. Translation gives CASRSTQMNTEAFF.

This chain links TRBV2 with TRBJ1-4; no clear D. The germline gives CDR1 SNHLY, CDR2 FYNNEI. The CDR3 is 15 amino acids. The ends were cut back, 4 bases at V and 0 bases at J, with 9 bases in the middle. CDR3: CASSGIGATNEKLFF. CDR3 bases: TGTGCCAGCAGTGGCATCGGGGCAACTAATGAAAAACTGTTTTTT. The full variable domain, completed using reference TRBV2 and TRBJ1-4, is EPEVTQTPSHQVTQMGQEVILRCVPISNHLYFYWYRQILGQKVEFLVSFYNNEISEKSEIFDDQFSVERPDGSNFTLKIRSTKLEDSAMYFCASSGIGATNEKLFFGSGTQLSVL.

The chain joins TRBV11-2 to TRBJ2-1; 7 bases line up with TRBD1. Trimming at V came to 6 bases and at J to 6 bases, leaving 5 bases not matched to a gene. There are 13 residues in the CDR3. Germline V gene data show CDR1 as SGHAT and CDR2 as FQNNGV. Written as DNA, the CDR3 is TGTGCCAGCAGGCCTGCAGGGGGCAATGAGCAGTTCTTC. Translation gives CASRPAGGNEQFF.

The rearrangement joins TRBV30 to TRBJ2-2; D remains ambiguous. Germline-derived CDR1 and CDR2 are GTSNPN and SVGIG (reference sequence). V was cut by 0 bases and J by 7 bases, with 6 bases left in between. This CDR3 comprises 12 residues. This CDR3 reads CAWSVGVGELFF. The CDR3 coding sequence is TGTGCCTGGAGTGTAGGAGTCGGGGAGCTGTTTTTT.

In its sample, this clone was seen once. J is TRBJ2-2 and V is TRBV10-1; TRBD2 matches at 8 bases. Germline CDR1 reads WNHNN; CDR2 reads SYGVQD (reference sequence). Losses at the gene ends were 5 bases for V and 3 bases for J; bases not matched to a gene: 2. The CDR3 is 14 amino acids. The CDR3 DNA is TGCGCCAGCAGTTTCGGGGGGGACACCGGGGAGCTGTTTTTT. Protein sequence: CASSFGGDTGELFF.

This clone occurred a few times. V usage is TRBV6-6 and J usage is TRBJ2-5; D is unclear. V was shortened by 5 bases and J by 5 bases, with 15 bases between the two germline ends. The CDR3 spans 14 residues. CDR1 and CDR2 (germline): MNHNY, SVGAGI (reference sequence). This CDR3 is CASSRPAWQETQYF. As DNA, the CDR3 is TGTGCCAGCAGTCGGCCCGCATGGCAGGAGACCCAGTACTTC.

The V and J genes are TRBV15 and TRBJ1-2; the D gene is possibly TRBD1 (6 bases). Per the germline V gene, CDR1 is LNHNV and CDR2 is YYDKDF (reference sequence). Between the trimmed V and J ends, which lost 0 bases and 8 bases, there was a span of 10 bases. This CDR3 region has 13 residues. The CDR3 nucleotides read TGTGCCACCAGCAGAGACCGGGGGCAAGGCTACACCTTC. Translated, it gives CATSRDRGQGYTF. The variable domain in full, completed from reference TRBV15 and TRBJ1-2, reads DAMVIQNPRYQVTQFGKPVTLSCSQTLNHNVMYWYQQKSSQAPKLLFHYYDKDFNNEADTPDNFQSRRPNTSFCFLDIRSPGLGDTAMYLCATSRDRGQGYTFGSGTRLTVV.

The J gene is TRBJ1-1, the V gene TRBV19, with D possibly matching TRBD1 (5 bases). Trimming pared 1 base from V and 3 bases from J, leaving 9 bases between. The CDR3 length is 14 residues. Germline V gene lookup returns CDR1 LNHDA and CDR2 SQIVND (reference sequence). The CDR3 DNA sequence: TGTGCCAGTAGTATAGTGGGCAGGGACACTGAAGCTTTCTTT. It is translated as CASSIVGRDTEAFF.

The rearrangement joins TRBV19 to TRBJ1-1; 8 bases are shared with TRBD1. Germline CDR1 reads LNHDA; CDR2 reads SQIVND (reference sequence). There are 15 residues in the CDR3. V dropped 2 bases and J dropped 3; count of bases not matched to a gene: 5. The CDR3 sequence: CASSISGQGYTEAFF. The CDR3 DNA reads TGTGCCAGTAGTATATCAGGACAGGGTTACACTGAAGCTTTCTTT.

This chain links TRBV6-5 with TRBJ1-4, with 10 bases fitting TRBD1. Germline trimming cut 0 bases from V and 8 bases from J; bases unmatched to any gene: 3. Germline V gives CDR1 MNHEY, CDR2 SVGAGI. This CDR3 is 15 amino acids long. The CDR3 DNA is TGTGCCAGCAGTTACTCAGGGACAGGGGACGAAAAACTGTTTTTT. It specifies CASSYSGTGDEKLFF.